This is a list of T cell receptor beta chains from one sample in a study of blood T cell repertoires in COVID-19. Some clones are missing from TCRdb's copy, which holds only in-frame ones; the method was immunoSEQ multiplex PCR. This table has about 200,000 clones, 80% to 85% appearing once. Input material: PBMCs or T cells enriched from blood (not recorded which). The receptors were sampled from a woman in her forties or fifties with acute COVID-19. Both conserved end residues are part of each CDR3. D genes are given only for firm matches. Rows give clone size only sometimes, using once, few, many, or a class for an expanded clone.

d_call	v_call	j_call	clone_size	cdr3_aa	cdr3_nt
TRBD1	TRBV7-9	TRBJ2-5	.	CASSLTTGGETQYF	TGTGCCAGCAGCTTAACGACAGGGGGAGAGACCCAGTACTTC
.	TRBV9	TRBJ1-3	.	CASSPQGMEGNTIYF	TGTGCCAGCAGCCCACAGGGAATGGAGGGAAACACCATATATTTT
.	TRBV4-3	TRBJ2-7	once	CASSQVQGYYEQYF	TGCGCCAGCAGCCAAGTCCAGGGGTACTACGAGCAGTACTTC
TRBD2	TRBV5-1	TRBJ2-1	.	CASSLFGDSGRNEQFF	TGCGCCAGCAGCTTATTCGGTGATAGCGGGAGAAATGAGCAGTTCTTC
.	TRBV28	TRBJ2-7	.	CASSRRYEQYF	TGTGCCAGCAGCCGTCGCTACGAGCAGTACTTC
.	TRBV6-5	TRBJ2-7	.	CASSSTGKGFYEQYF	TGTGCCAGCAGCTCCACAGGGAAGGGATTCTACGAGCAGTACTTC
.	TRBV11-2	TRBJ1-5	few	CASSIHREQPQHF	TGTGCCAGCAGTATACATCGGGAACAGCCCCAGCATTTT
TRBD2	TRBV5-1	TRBJ2-3	.	CASSLSGLAGQGDTQYF	TGCGCCAGCAGCTTATCCGGACTAGCGGGCCAAGGAGATACGCAGTATTTT
.	TRBV7-8	TRBJ2-1	.	CASSLGGSGAEQFF	TGTGCCAGCAGCTTAGGAGGGTCGGGAGCTGAGCAGTTCTTC
.	TRBV27	TRBJ2-2	.	CASSFSNTGELFF	TGTGCCAGCAGTTTTTCTAACACCGGGGAGCTGTTTTTT
.	TRBV5-1	TRBJ2-3	few	CASGLGGGVDTQYF	TGCGCCAGCGGCCTCGGGGGTGGAGTGGATACGCAGTATTTT
TRBD2	TRBV20-1	TRBJ2-1	.	CSAGLAAEQFF	TGCAGTGCTGGACTAGCGGCTGAGCAGTTCTTC
.	TRBV6-1	TRBJ2-7	.	CASSETASGLREQYF	TGTGCCAGCAGTGAAACGGCGTCCGGCCTGCGGGAGCAGTACTTC
TRBD2	TRBV7-2	TRBJ2-5	once	CASSSIAGGHQTQYF	TGTGCCAGCAGTTCGATAGCGGGGGGGCATCAGACCCAGTACTTC
.	TRBV25-1	TRBJ2-1	.	CASSARTRSSYNEQFF	TGTGCCAGCAGTGCAAGAACGAGGAGCTCCTACAATGAGCAGTTCTTC
TRBD2	TRBV13	TRBJ2-7	once	CASSSPSGRAAYEQYF	TGTGCCAGCAGCTCCCCTAGCGGGAGGGCTGCCTACGAGCAGTACTTC
.	TRBV6-5	TRBJ1-2	once	CASSQTGNYGYTF	TGTGCCAGCAGCCAGACAGGAAACTATGGCTACACCTTC
TRBD2	TRBV18	TRBJ2-3	.	CASSPSGRPTDTQYF	TGTGCCAGCTCACCTAGCGGGAGGCCCACAGATACGCAGTATTTT
.	TRBV5-5	TRBJ2-5	.	CASSPDGYTPGTQYF	TGTGCCAGCAGCCCTGATGGCTATACTCCGGGGACCCAGTACTTC
TRBD1	TRBV15	TRBJ1-5	.	CATSVGRGDSFQPQHF	TGTGCCACCAGCGTAGGCAGGGGGGATAGCTTTCAGCCCCAGCATTTT
TRBD2	TRBV28	TRBJ2-7	.	CASSGGLAGLQYF	TGTGCCAGCAGTGGGGGACTAGCGGGATTACAGTACTTC
.	TRBV28	TRBJ1-1	.	CASHMNTEAFF	TGTGCCAGCCACATGAACACTGAAGCTTTCTTT
.	TRBV18	TRBJ1-2	.	CASSPSITNYGYTF	TGTGCCAGCTCACCAAGCATAACTAACTATGGCTACACCTTC
TRBD2	TRBV27	TRBJ2-1	few	CASSQTGGLAGNEQFF	TGTGCCAGCAGTCAAACCGGGGGACTAGCGGGCAATGAGCAGTTCTTC
TRBD1	TRBV27	TRBJ1-4	once	CASSIRQGREKLFF	TGTGCCAGCAGCATAAGACAGGGAAGAGAAAAACTGTTTTTT
TRBD1	TRBV6-6	TRBJ1-6	.	CASSRTRTGRGSPLHF	TGTGCCAGCAGTCGAACCCGGACAGGCCGGGGTTCACCCCTCCACTTT
TRBD1	TRBV28	TRBJ2-5	once	CASSLVGQGKETQYF	TGTGCCAGCAGTTTAGTGGGACAGGGTAAAGAGACCCAGTACTTC
.	TRBV7-2	TRBJ1-2	.	CASSSTPGVYGYTF	TGTGCCAGCAGCTCTACTCCCGGGGTATATGGCTACACCTTC
.	TRBV5-4	TRBJ2-7	.	CASSPLRGWDEQYF	TGTGCCAGCAGCCCCCTCCGGGGTTGGGACGAGCAGTACTTC
TRBD2	TRBV5-1	TRBJ2-1	once	CASSSAGGTYNEQFF	TGCGCCAGCAGCTCAGCGGGAGGGACCTACAATGAGCAGTTCTTC
.	TRBV3-1/TRBV3-2	TRBJ1-4	.	CASSQGGGEKLFF	TGTGCCAGCAGCCAAGGGGGCGGCGAAAAACTGTTTTTT
.	TRBV21-1	TRBJ2-7	.	CASSPIQTLAGGSSYEQYF	TGTGCCAGCAGCCCGATTCAAACACTAGCGGGGGGATCCTCCTACGAGCAGTACTTC
.	TRBV5-1	TRBJ2-5	once	CASSKLAGSITETQYF	TGCGCCAGCAGCAAACTAGCCGGGAGTATCACAGAGACCCAGTACTTC